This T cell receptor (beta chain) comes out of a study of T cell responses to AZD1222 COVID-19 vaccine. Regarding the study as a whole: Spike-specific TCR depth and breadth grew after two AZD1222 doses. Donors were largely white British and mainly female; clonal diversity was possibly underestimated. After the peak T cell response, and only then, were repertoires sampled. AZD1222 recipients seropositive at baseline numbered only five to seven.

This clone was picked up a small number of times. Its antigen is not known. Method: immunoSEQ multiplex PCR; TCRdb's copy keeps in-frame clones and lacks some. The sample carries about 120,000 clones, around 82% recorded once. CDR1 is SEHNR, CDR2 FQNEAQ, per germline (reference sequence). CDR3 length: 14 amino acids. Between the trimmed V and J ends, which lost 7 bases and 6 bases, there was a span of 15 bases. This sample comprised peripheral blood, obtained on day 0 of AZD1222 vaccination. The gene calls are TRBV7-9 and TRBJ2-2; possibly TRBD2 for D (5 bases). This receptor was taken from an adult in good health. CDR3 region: CASTKDAGPGELFF. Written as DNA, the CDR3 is TGTGCCAGCACCAAGGACGCGGGTCCCGGGGAGCTGTTTTTT.